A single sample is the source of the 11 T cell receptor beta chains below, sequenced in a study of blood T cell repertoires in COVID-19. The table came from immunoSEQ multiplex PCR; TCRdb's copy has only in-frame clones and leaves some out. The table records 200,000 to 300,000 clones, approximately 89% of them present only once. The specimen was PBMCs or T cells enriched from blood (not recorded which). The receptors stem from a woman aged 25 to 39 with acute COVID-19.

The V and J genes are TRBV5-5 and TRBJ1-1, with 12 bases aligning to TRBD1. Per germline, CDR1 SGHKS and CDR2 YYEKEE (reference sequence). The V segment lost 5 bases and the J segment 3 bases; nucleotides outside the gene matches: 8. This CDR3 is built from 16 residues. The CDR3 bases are TGTGCCAGCAGGGCCCTGGGACAGGGGGCCTACACTGAAGCTTTCTTT. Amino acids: CASRALGQGAYTEAFF.

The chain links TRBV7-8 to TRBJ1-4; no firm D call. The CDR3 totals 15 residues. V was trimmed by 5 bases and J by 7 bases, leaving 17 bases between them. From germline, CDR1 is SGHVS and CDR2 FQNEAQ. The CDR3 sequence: CASSDRRVRGEKLFF. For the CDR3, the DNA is TGTGCCAGCAGCGACCGACGGGTTCGGGGTGAAAAACTGTTTTTT.

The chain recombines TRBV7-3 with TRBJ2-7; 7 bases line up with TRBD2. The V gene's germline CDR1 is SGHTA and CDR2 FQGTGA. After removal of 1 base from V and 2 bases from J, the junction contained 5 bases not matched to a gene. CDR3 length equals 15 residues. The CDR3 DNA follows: TGTGCCAGCAGCTTAAATCCGGGACTACCCTACGAGCAGTACTTC. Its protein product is CASSLNPGLPYEQYF.

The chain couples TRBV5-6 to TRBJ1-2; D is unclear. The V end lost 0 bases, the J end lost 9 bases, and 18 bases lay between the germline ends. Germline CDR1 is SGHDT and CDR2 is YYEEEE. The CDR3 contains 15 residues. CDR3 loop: CASSLGTGNRGSYTF. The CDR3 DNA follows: TGTGCCAGCAGCTTGGGTACCGGGAACCGAGGTAGCTACACCTTC.

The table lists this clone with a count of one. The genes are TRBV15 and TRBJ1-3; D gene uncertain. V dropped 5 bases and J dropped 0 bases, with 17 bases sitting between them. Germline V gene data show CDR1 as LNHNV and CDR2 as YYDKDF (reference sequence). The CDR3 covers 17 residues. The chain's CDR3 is CATSGVSGLSSGNTIYF. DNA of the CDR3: TGTGCCACCAGCGGCGTCTCTGGGCTTAGCTCTGGAAACACCATATATTTT.

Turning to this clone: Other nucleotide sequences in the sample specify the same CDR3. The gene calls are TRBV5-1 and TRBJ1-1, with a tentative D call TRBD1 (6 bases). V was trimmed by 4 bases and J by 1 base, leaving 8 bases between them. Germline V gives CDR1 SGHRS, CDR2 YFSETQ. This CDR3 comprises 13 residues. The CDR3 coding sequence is TGCGCCAGCAGCCTGGACAGGAACACTGAAGCTTTCTTT. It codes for CASSLDRNTEAFF.

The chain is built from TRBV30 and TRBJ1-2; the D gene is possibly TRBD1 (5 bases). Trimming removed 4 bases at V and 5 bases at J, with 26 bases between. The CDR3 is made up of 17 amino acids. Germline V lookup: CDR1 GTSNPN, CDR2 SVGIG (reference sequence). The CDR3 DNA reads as TGTGCCTGGACTCCATCCCAAGGGGCCCTCGGAAGGTATGGCTACACCTTC. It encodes CAWTPSQGALGRYGYTF.

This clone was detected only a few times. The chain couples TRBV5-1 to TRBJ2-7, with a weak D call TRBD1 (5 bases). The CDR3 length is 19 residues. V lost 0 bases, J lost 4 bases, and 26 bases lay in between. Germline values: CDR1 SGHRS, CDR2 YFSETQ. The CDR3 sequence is CASSLGTGGFESYRYEQYF. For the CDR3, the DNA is TGCGCCAGCAGCTTGGGCACAGGCGGCTTTGAAAGCTACCGGTACGAGCAGTACTTC.

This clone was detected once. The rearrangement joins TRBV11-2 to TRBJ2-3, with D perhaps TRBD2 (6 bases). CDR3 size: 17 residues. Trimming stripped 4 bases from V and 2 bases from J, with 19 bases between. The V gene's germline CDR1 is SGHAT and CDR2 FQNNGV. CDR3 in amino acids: CASSSQSGGSDTDTQYF. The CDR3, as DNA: TGTGCCAGCAGCTCCCAAAGTGGAGGGTCCGACACAGATACGCAGTATTTT.

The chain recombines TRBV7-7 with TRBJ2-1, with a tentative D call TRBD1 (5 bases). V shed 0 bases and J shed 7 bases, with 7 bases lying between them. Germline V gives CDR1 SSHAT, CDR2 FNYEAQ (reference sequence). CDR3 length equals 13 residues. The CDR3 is CASSLARENEQFF. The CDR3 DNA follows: TGTGCCAGCAGCTTAGCCAGGGAAAATGAGCAGTTCTTC.

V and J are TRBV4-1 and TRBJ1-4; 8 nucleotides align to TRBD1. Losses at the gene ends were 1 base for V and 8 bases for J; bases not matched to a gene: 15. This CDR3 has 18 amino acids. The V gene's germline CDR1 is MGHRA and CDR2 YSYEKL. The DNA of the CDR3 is TGCGCCAGCAGCCAAGTACTCCGGCGGGACAGGCTCGGGGAAAAACTGTTTTTT. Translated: CASSQVLRRDRLGEKLFF.